The text below deals with one T cell receptor (beta chain). Antigen: not known. CDR1 SGHRS and CDR2 YFSETQ come from the germline V gene. Trimming pared 4 bases from V and 0 bases from J, leaving 14 bases between. The CDR3 contains 16 residues. Repertoires were generated with immunoSEQ multiplex PCR, while TCRdb's copy carries only in-frame clones and drops some. There are 600,000 to 750,000 clones in the sample; roughly 72% occur only once, and under 2% lies in the top ten. This sample was included in a study of shared clonotypes between healthy human individuals. Study-wide results and caveats: Approximately 4.6% of naive CD4 clonotypes were common to a few donors. The low donor count limited represented genetic and exposure-history diversity.

The sequence derives from a woman in her 30s in good health. Material for sequencing was memory CD4+ T cells sorted from blood. Subset here: CD45RA-negative fraction. The V and J genes are TRBV5-1 and TRBJ2-1; no clear D. For the CDR3, the DNA is TGCGCCAGCAGCCCGGGCCACGAGTTCTCCTACAATGAGCAGTTCTTC. It specifies CASSPGHEFSYNEQFF.